In this sample, the clone carrying this T cell receptor beta chain turned up a few times. Its antigen is as yet unknown. This PCR relied on a set of 60 Vbeta primers and 13 Jbeta primers. Sequenced by immunoSEQ multiplex PCR; TCRdb stores in-frame clones only, minus some. The sample carries 100,000 to 150,000 clones, 77% recorded once. This entry comes from a study of cytomegalovirus exposure and HLA in healthy donors. General study points: As a later analysis showed, several of the most significant clusters appeared to be linked to common viral pathogens.

Germline CDR1 and CDR2: LNHDA and SQIVND (reference sequence). Trimming took off 0 bases at V and 6 bases at J, with 8 bases between the two ends. This CDR3 has 13 residues. This sequence joins TRBV19 and TRBJ2-5; D is undetermined. The receptor's source is a human donor in good health. Sequencing used PBMCs. The CDR3 nucleotides are TGTGCCAGTAGTATAGAGGGCGCGAAGACCCAGTACTTC. As protein: CASSIEGAKTQYF.